This is a list of T cell receptor beta chains from one sample in a study of cytomegalovirus exposure and HLA in healthy donors. TCRdb's table, derived via immunoSEQ multiplex PCR, lists solely in-frame clones and lacks some. The data contain approximately 150,000 clones, around 67% of them seen just once; the ten biggest clones take up roughly 4%. Sequenced input: PBMCs. These receptors were collected from a young woman in good health and CMV-seropositive. Each CDR3 is given with its conserved first and last residue. Each record gives: J gene, V gene, D gene, clone size, CDR3 DNA, CDR3 protein. The D gene is left open where the match is weak. The size of a clone is reported for some rows only, either as once, few or many, or as a class for expanded clones.

J: TRBJ2-1; V: TRBV10-2; D: TRBD2; size: -; DNA: TGCGCCAGCAGTGACAGGCTAGCGGGCTCCTACAATGAGCAGTTCTTC; CDR3: CASSDRLAGSYNEQFF
J: TRBJ2-1; V: TRBV9; D: TRBD2; size: -; DNA: TGTGCCAGCAGCGTCACGGGGGGGCTTCTTACTGAGCAGTTCTTC; CDR3: CASSVTGGLLTEQFF
J: TRBJ2-1; V: TRBV6-4; D: TRBD1; size: -; DNA: TGTGCCAGCAGTGACGGACAGGGGAGTAGGAATGAGCAGTTCTTC; CDR3: CASSDGQGSRNEQFF
J: TRBJ2-1; V: TRBV30; D: TRBD2; size: -; DNA: TGTGCCTGGACCCTAGCGGGAGTCCCCTACAATGAGCAGTTCTTC; CDR3: CAWTLAGVPYNEQFF
J: TRBJ1-3; V: TRBV19; D: -; size: once; DNA: TGTGCCAGTGCGCGGCAATGGAGAAACACCATATATTTT; CDR3: CASARQWRNTIYF
J: TRBJ1-1; V: TRBV28; D: -; size: -; DNA: TGTGCCACCACAGGACACATGAACACTGAAGCTTTCTTT; CDR3: CATTGHMNTEAFF
J: TRBJ1-2; V: TRBV19; D: -; size: -; DNA: TGTGCCAGTAGTATTGTCAGCCAGGGTAGTGGCTACACCTTC; CDR3: CASSIVSQGSGYTF
J: TRBJ2-7; V: TRBV19; D: -; size: once; DNA: TGTGCCAGTAGTACTTGGCGGGACTCCTACGAGCAGTACTTC; CDR3: CASSTWRDSYEQYF
J: TRBJ2-7; V: TRBV18; D: -; size: few; DNA: TGTGCCAGCTCGCCCCCCGTGGCAGTCACCTACGAGCAGTACTTC; CDR3: CASSPPVAVTYEQYF
J: TRBJ1-2; V: TRBV19; D: -; size: -; DNA: TGTGCCAGTATGGAACAGGAGAGGTTATCCTATGGCTACACCTTC; CDR3: CASMEQERLSYGYTF
J: TRBJ1-1; V: TRBV6-1; D: -; size: -; DNA: TGTGCCAGCAGTGAAGCCCGGGTGGGTTGGACTGAAGCTTTCTTT; CDR3: CASSEARVGWTEAFF
J: TRBJ1-5; V: TRBV7-6; D: -; size: few; DNA: TGTGCCAGCAGCTTAGTAGTTCCCGAGGGAGGGCGACAGCCCCAGCATTTT; CDR3: CASSLVVPEGGRQPQHF
J: TRBJ2-7; V: TRBV6-6; D: -; size: -; DNA: TGTGCCAGCAGTTACTCGAATGCGGGGGAGCAGTACTTC; CDR3: CASSYSNAGEQYF
J: TRBJ2-1; V: TRBV4-3; D: -; size: few; DNA: TGCGCCAGCAGCCAAGGAGGTGAGCAGTTCTTC; CDR3: CASSQGGEQFF
J: TRBJ2-7; V: TRBV5-1; D: -; size: few; DNA: TGCGCCAGCAGCTTGGTCGTGGGCCAGGGAACCTACGAGCAGTACTTC; CDR3: CASSLVVGQGTYEQYF
J: TRBJ2-7; V: TRBV7-9; D: TRBD1; size: -; DNA: TGTGCCAGCAGCCTAGGTAACACAGGGGCAATCTCCTACGAGCAGTACTTC; CDR3: CASSLGNTGAISYEQYF
J: TRBJ1-5; V: TRBV2; D: -; size: -; DNA: TGTGCCAGCAGTGACCCGGGGGACGGCAATCAGCCCCAGCATTTT; CDR3: CASSDPGDGNQPQHF
J: TRBJ2-5; V: TRBV7-2; D: TRBD2; size: -; DNA: TGTGCCAGCAGTCAAAGGGGGCTAGCGGGGGAAGAGACCCAGTACTTC; CDR3: CASSQRGLAGEETQYF
J: TRBJ1-1; V: TRBV30; D: -; size: -; DNA: TGTGCCTGGAGTGTACGTAGAACTGAAGCTTTCTTT; CDR3: CAWSVRRTEAFF
J: TRBJ2-4; V: TRBV10-2; D: -; size: few; DNA: TGCGCCAGCCTACAGGGAGGGGGTGAAAACATTCAGTACTTC; CDR3: CASLQGGGENIQYF
J: TRBJ2-1; V: TRBV18; D: -; size: -; DNA: TGTGCCAGCTCACCCCTGGACAGACCGGTAGGGGATGAGCAGTTCTTC; CDR3: CASSPLDRPVGDEQFF
J: TRBJ2-7; V: TRBV7-8; D: TRBD1; size: -; DNA: TGTGCCAGCAGCAACAACAGGGGAGCCTACGAGCAGTACTTC; CDR3: CASSNNRGAYEQYF
J: TRBJ1-4; V: TRBV7-9; D: TRBD1; size: once; DNA: TGCGCGGGACAGAGTAATGAAAAACTGTTTTTT; CDR3: CAGQSNEKLFF
J: TRBJ2-1; V: TRBV25-1; D: TRBD1; size: -; DNA: TGTGCCAGCACTCGGACAGGGATAAATGAGCAGTTCTTC; CDR3: CASTRTGINEQFF
J: TRBJ2-7; V: TRBV2; D: TRBD1; size: -; DNA: TGTGCCAGCAGTGAAAAGCCAGGGGGCAGTTACGAGCAGTACTTC; CDR3: CASSEKPGGSYEQYF
J: TRBJ2-2; V: TRBV7-9; D: TRBD1; size: once; DNA: TGTGCCAGCAGCCTCAGGGGGCAGAACACCGGGGAGCTGTTTTTT; CDR3: CASSLRGQNTGELFF
J: TRBJ2-7; V: TRBV19; D: TRBD1; size: few; DNA: TGTGCCAGTACCGCAACAGGGGGCGAGCAGTACTTC; CDR3: CASTATGGEQYF